This is a list of T cell receptor beta chains from one sample in a study of shared T cell receptors in the human thymus. The data were produced by immunoSEQ multiplex PCR, yet TCRdb's version contains in-frame clones alone and is incomplete. The sample has under 850,000 clones; 88% are singletons. The sample also formed part of further work on human thymus T cells.

The specimen was thymocytes. Receptors originate from a boy in the first two years of life with a congenital heart defect. Each CDR3 is given with its conserved first and last residue. The order of the fields is V gene, D gene, J gene, clone size, CDR3 DNA, CDR3 protein. D genes are given only for firm matches. A row's size may be missing; if present it is once, few, many or a size class.

V gene: TRBV10-2; D gene: TRBD2; J gene: TRBJ2-1; clone size: -; CDR3 DNA: TGCGCCAGCAGTGCTGGGCGGGAGTGGAATGAGCAGTTCTTC; CDR3 protein: CASSAGREWNEQFF
V gene: TRBV7-8; D gene: TRBD1; J gene: TRBJ1-3; clone size: -; CDR3 DNA: TGTGCCAGCAGCAACCACAGGGGTGGAAACACCATATATTTT; CDR3 protein: CASSNHRGGNTIYF
V gene: TRBV21-1; D gene: -; J gene: TRBJ2-7; clone size: -; CDR3 DNA: TGTGCCAGCAGCAAGGCGGGACTAGCGGGAGGTGATTCCTCCTACGAGCAGTACTTC; CDR3 protein: CASSKAGLAGGDSSYEQYF
V gene: TRBV13; D gene: TRBD1; J gene: TRBJ2-6; clone size: -; CDR3 DNA: TGTGCCAGCAGCCCGACAGGGAGCTCTGGGGCCAACGTCCTGACTTTC; CDR3 protein: CASSPTGSSGANVLTF
V gene: TRBV27; D gene: TRBD1; J gene: TRBJ2-2; clone size: -; CDR3 DNA: TGTGCCAGCAGTCGAACGGGACAGGGGAGGACCACCGGGGAGCTGTTTTTT; CDR3 protein: CASSRTGQGRTTGELFF
V gene: TRBV7-8; D gene: -; J gene: TRBJ1-1; clone size: -; CDR3 DNA: TGTGCCAGCAGCTCACAGGGAGACGAGTGGACTGAAGCTTTCTTT; CDR3 protein: CASSSQGDEWTEAFF
V gene: TRBV6-5; D gene: TRBD2; J gene: TRBJ2-5; clone size: -; CDR3 DNA: TGTGCCAGCACTAGGACTAGCGGGAGTTGGGAGACCCAGTACTTC; CDR3 protein: CASTRTSGSWETQYF
V gene: TRBV6-5; D gene: TRBD1; J gene: TRBJ1-4; clone size: -; CDR3 DNA: TGTGCCAGCAGTTTTCGTCCGGGACAGGGCCTTAAAAAACTGTTTTTT; CDR3 protein: CASSFRPGQGLKKLFF
V gene: TRBV7-8; D gene: -; J gene: TRBJ2-7; clone size: -; CDR3 DNA: TGTGCCAGCAGCTCGATACAGGTTCCCGAGCAGTACTTC; CDR3 protein: CASSSIQVPEQYF
V gene: TRBV28; D gene: -; J gene: TRBJ1-4; clone size: -; CDR3 DNA: TGTGCCAGCAGTCCCCCGCCAGAGGCTAATGAAAAACTGTTTTTT; CDR3 protein: CASSPPPEANEKLFF
V gene: TRBV7-9; D gene: TRBD2; J gene: TRBJ2-7; clone size: -; CDR3 DNA: TGTGCCAGCAGCTTAGCGGGAGGGCCCTACGAGCAGTACTTC; CDR3 protein: CASSLAGGPYEQYF
V gene: TRBV5-1; D gene: -; J gene: TRBJ1-1; clone size: -; CDR3 DNA: TGCGCCAGCAGCTGGACGACAGGCGTGAACACTGAAGCTTTCTTT; CDR3 protein: CASSWTTGVNTEAFF
V gene: TRBV7-9; D gene: TRBD1; J gene: TRBJ1-2; clone size: once; CDR3 DNA: TGTGCCAGCAGTCACCAGGGGGCCAGCTATGGCTACACCTTC; CDR3 protein: CASSHQGASYGYTF
V gene: TRBV5-1; D gene: -; J gene: TRBJ1-5; clone size: -; CDR3 DNA: TGCGCCAGCAGCGTGGGGGCAGGGCGCAATCAGCCCCAGCATTTT; CDR3 protein: CASSVGAGRNQPQHF
V gene: TRBV7-9; D gene: -; J gene: TRBJ2-5; clone size: once; CDR3 DNA: TGTGCCAGCAGCTCACACCAGGGTGGCTTGGAGACCCAGTACTTC; CDR3 protein: CASSSHQGGLETQYF
V gene: TRBV27; D gene: -; J gene: TRBJ1-1; clone size: once; CDR3 DNA: TGTGCCAGCAGTTTGAGCCCCCGGGAGAGCCAGCACCACACTGAAGCTTTCTTT; CDR3 protein: CASSLSPRESQHHTEAFF
V gene: TRBV11-1; D gene: TRBD1; J gene: TRBJ2-6; clone size: -; CDR3 DNA: TGTGCCAGCAGTTCGACAGGGGGCGCTTCTGGGGCCAACGTCCTGACTTTC; CDR3 protein: CASSSTGGASGANVLTF
V gene: TRBV28; D gene: TRBD2; J gene: TRBJ2-7; clone size: -; CDR3 DNA: TGTGCCAGCAGGAGGGTGGCGGGAGGGCAGTACTTC; CDR3 protein: CASRRVAGGQYF
V gene: TRBV5-4; D gene: TRBD1; J gene: TRBJ1-2; clone size: -; CDR3 DNA: TGTGCCAGCAGTCCCCCGAGTGGACAGGCCTACTATGGCTACACCTTC; CDR3 protein: CASSPPSGQAYYGYTF
V gene: TRBV29-1; D gene: -; J gene: TRBJ1-2; clone size: -; CDR3 DNA: TGCAGCGATAAGGGTGGGAGCTATGGCTACACCTTC; CDR3 protein: CSDKGGSYGYTF
V gene: TRBV5-4; D gene: -; J gene: TRBJ1-2; clone size: -; CDR3 DNA: TGTGCCAGCAGCCCGGGAGTTCAGTTTGTAGACACCTTC; CDR3 protein: CASSPGVQFVDTF
V gene: TRBV4-1; D gene: TRBD1; J gene: TRBJ1-2; clone size: -; CDR3 DNA: TGCGCCAGCAGCCAAAGACCGGGACAGGGGAACTATGGCTACACCTTC; CDR3 protein: CASSQRPGQGNYGYTF
V gene: TRBV6-8; D gene: -; J gene: TRBJ2-1; clone size: -; CDR3 DNA: TGTGCCAGCAGTTCTTCTCCATCACAGGGACGGAATGAGCAGTTCTTC; CDR3 protein: CASSSSPSQGRNEQFF
V gene: TRBV5-1; D gene: -; J gene: TRBJ2-1; clone size: -; CDR3 DNA: TGCGCCAGCAGCTTGGCCGGGAGCGGACCCTACAATGAGCAGTTCTTC; CDR3 protein: CASSLAGSGPYNEQFF
V gene: TRBV7-2; D gene: TRBD2; J gene: TRBJ2-7; clone size: -; CDR3 DNA: TGTGCCAGCAGCACAGAACTAGCGGGAGAGACCTACGAGCAGTACTTC; CDR3 protein: CASSTELAGETYEQYF
V gene: TRBV7-2; D gene: -; J gene: TRBJ2-5; clone size: -; CDR3 DNA: TGTGCCAGCAGCTTAGGTCCTGGAGTACCTCAAGAGACCCAGTACTTC; CDR3 protein: CASSLGPGVPQETQYF
V gene: TRBV29-1; D gene: -; J gene: TRBJ2-1; clone size: few; CDR3 DNA: TGCAGCGTTGAGGCACACTCCTACAATGAGCAGTTCTTC; CDR3 protein: CSVEAHSYNEQFF
V gene: TRBV10-2; D gene: TRBD1; J gene: TRBJ1-5; clone size: -; CDR3 DNA: TGCGCCAGCAGTTCGGGACAGGTTGGAGGCAATCAGCCCCAGCATTTT; CDR3 protein: CASSSGQVGGNQPQHF
V gene: TRBV12-5; D gene: TRBD2; J gene: TRBJ2-7; clone size: -; CDR3 DNA: TGTGCTAGTGGTTCCACAACTTGGGAGGGCCTCGGCGAGCAGTACTTC; CDR3 protein: CASGSTTWEGLGEQYF
V gene: TRBV28; D gene: -; J gene: TRBJ1-2; clone size: -; CDR3 DNA: TGTGCCAGCAGTTTATCGGGGGACCCCTATGGCTACACCTTC; CDR3 protein: CASSLSGDPYGYTF
V gene: TRBV10-1; D gene: TRBD2; J gene: TRBJ2-1; clone size: -; CDR3 DNA: TGCGCCAGCAGTGAACGACTAGCGGGAGTTGGTGAGCAGTTCTTC; CDR3 protein: CASSERLAGVGEQFF
V gene: TRBV11-2; D gene: TRBD2; J gene: TRBJ2-7; clone size: -; CDR3 DNA: TGTGCCAGCAGCCGCCGGGCTAGCGGGGGCTACGAGCAGTACTTC; CDR3 protein: CASSRRASGGYEQYF
V gene: TRBV6-5; D gene: -; J gene: TRBJ2-1; clone size: -; CDR3 DNA: TGTGCCAGCAGACCCGTTGACAGTTACAATGAGCAGTTCTTC; CDR3 protein: CASRPVDSYNEQFF
V gene: TRBV27; D gene: -; J gene: TRBJ1-4; clone size: -; CDR3 DNA: TGTGCCAGCAGTATAACCAGACAGTCAACTAATGAAAAACTGTTTTTT; CDR3 protein: CASSITRQSTNEKLFF
V gene: TRBV28; D gene: TRBD2; J gene: TRBJ2-5; clone size: -; CDR3 DNA: TGTGCCAGCAGTTTTAAAGTCAGCAGCGGGAGGCCGGGGGAGACCCAGTACTTC; CDR3 protein: CASSFKVSSGRPGETQYF
V gene: TRBV27; D gene: -; J gene: TRBJ2-4; clone size: -; CDR3 DNA: TGTGCCAGCAGCCCGTCCGGGGCGGGGAAGAGGGTCAAAAACATTCAGTACTTC; CDR3 protein: CASSPSGAGKRVKNIQYF
V gene: TRBV25-1; D gene: -; J gene: TRBJ2-1; clone size: -; CDR3 DNA: TGTGCCAGCAGTCCCCCCTCGGGAGTTCTTCTCAGTGAGCAGTTCTTC; CDR3 protein: CASSPPSGVLLSEQFF
V gene: TRBV6-4; D gene: TRBD1; J gene: TRBJ1-1; clone size: -; CDR3 DNA: TGTGCCAGCAGTGACCGTCCCCTCCGGGACAGGGTTCACACTGAAGCTTTCTTT; CDR3 protein: CASSDRPLRDRVHTEAFF
V gene: TRBV27; D gene: TRBD1; J gene: TRBJ2-7; clone size: -; CDR3 DNA: TGTGCCAGCAGTCACCTCCGGGGGACAGGGAGCTCCTACGAGCAGTACTTC; CDR3 protein: CASSHLRGTGSSYEQYF
V gene: TRBV28; D gene: -; J gene: TRBJ1-1; clone size: once; CDR3 DNA: TGTGCCAGCAGTCTTGGACAGATGAAGTTGAACACTGAAGCTTTCTTT; CDR3 protein: CASSLGQMKLNTEAFF
V gene: TRBV25-1; D gene: TRBD1; J gene: TRBJ2-1; clone size: -; CDR3 DNA: TGTGCCAGCAGTTCAGGGGGTTCCTACAATGAGCAGTTCTTC; CDR3 protein: CASSSGGSYNEQFF
V gene: TRBV25-1; D gene: TRBD2; J gene: TRBJ2-1; clone size: -; CDR3 DNA: TGTGCCAGCAGTGAATATATAAGATTACGGGAGGGCCGCGATGAGCAGTTCTTC; CDR3 protein: CASSEYIRLREGRDEQFF
V gene: TRBV4-1; D gene: -; J gene: TRBJ2-7; clone size: -; CDR3 DNA: TGCGCCAGCAGCCAAGTAGGCAGGGATTACGAGCAGTACTTC; CDR3 protein: CASSQVGRDYEQYF
V gene: TRBV5-1; D gene: -; J gene: TRBJ2-7; clone size: few; CDR3 DNA: TGCGCCAGCAGCTTGGGACAGGGTGGGAAACGGGAGAGATACGAGCAGTACTTC; CDR3 protein: CASSLGQGGKRERYEQYF
V gene: TRBV21-1; D gene: -; J gene: TRBJ2-3; clone size: -; CDR3 DNA: TGTGCCAGCAGCAAAGCGCAAGGGGGTTCAGATACGCAGTATTTT; CDR3 protein: CASSKAQGGSDTQYF
V gene: TRBV2; D gene: TRBD2; J gene: TRBJ2-1; clone size: -; CDR3 DNA: TGTGCCAGCAGTTATAAATTTAGCGGGAGTTCCTACAATGAGCAGTTCTTC; CDR3 protein: CASSYKFSGSSYNEQFF
V gene: TRBV12-5; D gene: -; J gene: TRBJ2-2; clone size: -; CDR3 DNA: TGTGCTAGTGGTTTAGGGGCCGGGGAGCTGTTTTTT; CDR3 protein: CASGLGAGELFF
V gene: TRBV28; D gene: -; J gene: TRBJ2-1; clone size: -; CDR3 DNA: TGTGCCAGCAGTGCGCCCGGGAACAATGAGCAGTTCTTC; CDR3 protein: CASSAPGNNEQFF
V gene: TRBV27; D gene: TRBD2; J gene: TRBJ2-1; clone size: -; CDR3 DNA: TGTGCCAGCAACCCTTGCCCCAGCGGGAGGGCGGATGAGCAGTTCTTC; CDR3 protein: CASNPCPSGRADEQFF